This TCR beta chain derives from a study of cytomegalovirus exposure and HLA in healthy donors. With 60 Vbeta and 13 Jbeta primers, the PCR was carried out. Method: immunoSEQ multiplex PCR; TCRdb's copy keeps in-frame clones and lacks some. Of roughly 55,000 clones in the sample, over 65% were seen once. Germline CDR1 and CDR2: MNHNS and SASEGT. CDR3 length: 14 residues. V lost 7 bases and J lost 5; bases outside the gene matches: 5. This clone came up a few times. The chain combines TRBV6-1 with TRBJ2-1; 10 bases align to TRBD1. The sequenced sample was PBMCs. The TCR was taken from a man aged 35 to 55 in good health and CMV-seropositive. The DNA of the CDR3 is TGTGCCAGCACCCGGGACAGGGGCAACAATGAGCAGTTCTTC. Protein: CASTRDRGNNEQFF.